This T cell receptor beta chain was recovered during a study of cytomegalovirus exposure and HLA in healthy donors. J lost 3 bases, V lost 3 bases, and 11 bases had no gene match. Germline values: CDR1 MDHEN, CDR2 SYDVKM. The CDR3 spans 16 residues. This PCR relied on a set of 60 Vbeta primers and 13 Jbeta primers. The table came from immunoSEQ multiplex PCR; TCRdb's copy has only in-frame clones and leaves some out. The data hold 130,000 or so clones, with about three fifths observed a single time. Study findings and constraints: DRB1 had the most TCR associations and HLA-C the fewest, a later analysis found, with rates varying by HLA locus. The analysis excluded some indistinguishable V segments, including TRBV6-2 and TRBV6-3. Later analysis identified several of the most significant clusters that appeared linked to common viral pathogens.

This clone appeared a single time. What it recognizes is unknown. The source is a woman aged 40 to 50 in good health and CMV-seropositive. Source material: PBMCs. The chain is built from TRBV28 and TRBJ2-7, with TRBD2 matching 7 bases. CDR3 nucleotide sequence: TGTGCCAGCAGTTTGGGCTCGGCGGGAGAGCACTACGAGCAGTACTTC. Its translation is CASSLGSAGEHYEQYF.